This TCR beta chain was sequenced during a study of CD8+ T cells in alopecia areata. On the study more broadly: A regimen of oral tofacitinib, 5 to 10 mg twice daily, was given to treated patients. The drug, tofacitinib, lasted 6 to 18 months, followed by 6 months off drug.

Extraction and reverse transcription of RNA yielded cDNA as the sequencing template. TCRdb's copy holds only in-frame clones and misses some; the assay was immunoSEQ multiplex PCR. The sample consists of around 150,000 clones, less than 70% of them appearing once. Treatment noted: oral pan-JAK inhibitor, 5-10 mg twice daily. Researchers took lesional scalp punch biopsies and peripheral blood from people who were alopecia areata patients. The CDR3 has 14 amino acids. CDR1 LNHNV and CDR2 YYDKDF come from the germline V gene (reference sequence). General study points: Relative to normal scalp, lesional scalp, especially alopecia totalis/universalis, showed higher clonality.

Worth noting for this clone: Antigen: not known. Germline and junction disagree at one end, which may indicate a read error.

The chain employs TRBV15 and TRBJ1-1; 7 nucleotides agree with TRBD1. This sequence was found in a human donor with alopecia areata. The source was CD4+ T cells sorted from blood, collected at week 24, from a patient treated with tofacitinib. DNA of the CDR3: TGTGCCACCAGCGGAGACAGGGCGAACACTGAAGCTTTCTTT. Its translation: CATSGDRANTEAFF.